This note documents a single T cell receptor (beta chain) sequence. These data originate in a study of blood T cell repertoires in COVID-19. Study overall: Spain, Italy and the United States supplied samples that represented acute and convalescent COVID-19. PBMCs, B-cell-depleted T cells, or T cells were the source of the cDNA or gDNA that made up the material.

Germline CDR1 is SGHNT and CDR2 is YYREEE (reference sequence). The CDR3 spans 16 residues. The J segment lost 1 base and the V segment lost 2 bases, leaving 5 bases of the junction unmatched. The authors' processing: Reference gene primer amplification gave nucleated cell count estimates. The table came from immunoSEQ multiplex PCR; TCRdb's copy has only in-frame clones and leaves some out. The V and J calls and the clone size are those of that table, but D and trimming were determined from the DNA. The sample has fewer than 95,000 clones, about nine tenths seen once. This rearrangement joins TRBV5-4 to TRBJ2-3; 9 nucleotides line up with TRBD2. The sequencing sample was made of peripheral blood. This clonotype originated in a man over 45 with active or convalescent COVID-19. The CDR3 DNA reads TGTGCCAGCAGCTTAAATAGCGGGGGACGCACAGATACGCAGTATTTT. This translates into CASSLNSGGRTDTQYF.